Given below is one TCR beta chain in context. No cognate antigen has been identified for it. No much larger clonotype is one base removed from it; base qualities were not supplied. Including cysteine and phenylalanine, the CDR3 has 16 amino acids. The read is trimmed to its CDR3 DNA, 48 bases read in frame from base 1. Per the germline V gene (reference sequence), LGHDT is the CDR1 and YNNKEL is the CDR2. Relative to germline, V is 0 bases shorter and J is 5 bases shorter, with 16 bases between their ends. These data belong to a study of molecular identifiers for immune sequencing clone quantification (dated 2018 in TCRdb). Concerning the study at large: For a replicate experiment, RNA from 20,000 or 100,000 naive CD8 T cells was divided into five aliquots, and four of the five aliquots were sequenced. CD8 T cells were used in a methods study to benchmark molecular-identifier clustering-based TCR repertoire sequencing (MIDCIRS) and TCR RNA copy counting.

Results the study describes overall, beyond this receptor: When barcode sub-clustering was left out, chimeric consensus sequences inflated TCR diversity, with chimeras reaching as high as 47%. In CMV-specific effector cells, clones with more than 20 RNA copies contained over 97% of molecules, whereas in naive cells such clones contained under 1% of molecules. Modeling gave around 3.3 recovered TCR RNA copies per cell versus about 10 by digital PCR, implying approximately 30% capture efficiency. Spiked-in Jurkat TCR RNA equal to a single cell's worth was reported to be detectable even within one million naive CD8 T cells. Highly expanded clone sizes could be underestimated if identical TCR molecules share a barcode. The naive libraries included spiked-in Jurkat TCR RNA (roughly nine copies' worth), and this Jurkat TCR RNA is not part of the donor repertoire.

The receptor library was made with PCR. Sequencing was carried out with a NextSeq 500. Bulk TCR libraries were made following a previously described method, with the TCR primers given in Table S5. Total RNA was purified with the Qiagen AllPrep DNA/RNA kit. Before analysis, reads from multiple sequencing runs of the same library were pooled. As for how the authors treated the data: Only reads with exact TCR constant sequence were kept, trimmed to 150 nt, and grouped by their 12-nt molecular barcodes. Reads within each barcode group were sub-clustered using a 15% Levenshtein threshold, and quality-weighted consensus sequences were constructed for each RNA molecule. Non-functional sequences were removed, as were lower-count sequences one edit away from another. Barcode sub-clusters with fewer than 20% of the maximum read count were removed, based on fitting two negative binomial distributions. In TCRdb, the public reads were trimmed at Q25 with fastp and aligned with MiXCR, with productive beta chains retained. For every CDR3 protein sequence, its rows merge into one entry that carries the most common genes and DNA. The V and J calls were determined by TCRdb, not by the authors. The sample table lists about half a million distinct CDR3 sequences, about a quarter of them with a count of one. The ten largest account for 0.76% of the sample.

Libraries of naive CD8 T cells were built from about 20,000 to 1,000,000 sorted cells, with 10%, 30% or 50% of the purified RNA used. On a BD FACSAria II, naive CD8 T cells were FACS-sorted as CD8+CD4-CCR7+CD45RA+ and collected into RLT Plus buffer. Roughly nine TCR copies' worth of Jurkat RNA were spiked into about 20,000-1,100,000 naive CD8 T cell samples to test detection sensitivity. Enrichment of CD8 T cells was done with RosetteSep CD8+ T Cell Enrichment Cocktail plus Ficoll-Paque, and ACK red cell lysis came afterward. This clonotype was obtained from a human donor in good health. Some libraries in this study had Jurkat cell RNA spiked in. The source material was naive CD8+ T cells from blood, with Jurkat cell RNA spiked in. The cell subset or site label, read with the paper, signifies: FACS-sorted CD8+CD4-CCR7+CD45RA+ naive T cells. This receptor chain uses TRBV3-1 and TRBJ2-5, with no D gene named confidently. The CDR3 loop reads CASSQESPSTSETQYF. DNA sequence: TGTGCCAGCAGCCAAGAATCTCCGTCGACAAGCGAGACCCAGTACTTC.